One sample yielded the 26 T cell receptor beta chains listed below, sequenced in a study of T-cell memory formation after mild COVID-19. TCRdb processed the 5' RACE reads anew with MiXCR; each CDR3 protein has one entry. The sample includes some 97,000 distinct CDR3 sequences, 11% seen only once; the top ten take about 40%. Sequencing was carried out using PBMCs or a T cell subset sorted from them (not recorded which). The receptor set was obtained from a man aged 18 to 29 who had mild COVID-19 (a few samples of this study predate the infection). Cell type and time point are not known.

This clonotype was picked up a small number of times. Here the CDR3 reads CASSLSSRGTQFF. The CDR3 nucleotides read TGTGCCAGCAGTTTATCCTCGCGGGGGACGCAGTTCTTC. The chain is built from TRBV27 and TRBJ2-1, with 7 bases matching TRBD2. The CDR3 length is 13 residues. The V and J ends lost 0 bases and 12 bases, in that order; junction bases with no gene match: 5. Germline V gene data show CDR1 as MNHEY and CDR2 as SMNVEV (reference sequence).

This clonotype was recorded at least ten times. The gene calls are TRBV20-1 and TRBJ2-3; D is tentatively TRBD1 or TRBD2 (6 bases each). The germline V gene encodes CDR1 DFQATT and CDR2 SNEGSKA (reference sequence). The CDR3 contains 15 residues. V was shortened by 0 bases and J by 3 bases, with 13 bases between the two germline ends. CDR3 in DNA: TGCAGTGCTAGAGACAGAGGGGGGAAGACAGATACGCAGTATTTT. Its protein product is CSARDRGGKTDTQYF.

This clonotype has just a few counts. This chain joins TRBV18 and TRBJ2-6, with 9 bases lining up with TRBD1. The length of the CDR3 is 18 residues. Germline loops: CDR1 KGHSH, CDR2 LQKENI. With 5 bases clipped from V and 1 base from J, the junction kept 9 bases outside the gene matches. The CDR3 DNA is TGTGCCAGCTCATTTTCCGGGACAGGGTCTTCTGGGGCCAACGTCCTGACTTTC. The encoded protein is CASSFSGTGSSGANVLTF.

In its sample, this clonotype was seen a few times. The CDR3 is CAHPQGKVLSYEQYV. CDR3 nucleotides: TGTGCCCACCCCCAGGGGAAGGTCCTTTCCTACGAGCAGTACGTC. The V and J genes are TRBV19 and TRBJ2-7, with D tentatively TRBD1 (6 bases). V was trimmed by 11 bases and J by 1 base, leaving 21 bases between them. The germline V gene has CDR1 LNHDA and CDR2 SQIVND (reference sequence). CDR3 length equals 15 residues.

This clonotype has a handful of counts. The CDR3 region is CAISGGSYEQYF. CDR3 DNA sequence: TGTGCCATCAGTGGGGGGTCCTACGAGCAGTACTTC. The chain links TRBV10-3 to TRBJ2-7; the D call may be TRBD1 or TRBD2 (5 bases each). The CDR3 length is 12 residues. Between the trimmed V and J ends, which lost 4 bases and 1 base, there was a span of 5 bases. Germline values: CDR1 ENHRY, CDR2 SYGVKD.

This chain joins TRBV4-3 and TRBJ2-3; 11 nucleotides line up with TRBD1. The trim removed 3 bases at V and 6 bases at J, leaving 2 bases unmatched. This CDR3 comprises 14 residues. The germline CDR1 and CDR2 sequences are LGHNA and YSLEER. The CDR3 region is CASSQGTGGDTQYF. The CDR3 bases are TGCGCCAGCAGCCAGGGGACAGGGGGTGATACGCAGTATTTT.

A few counts support this clonotype. The chain carries TRBV4-2 and TRBJ1-5; 9 bases line up with TRBD1. The CDR3 sequence is 16 residues long. Germline CDR1 and CDR2: LGHNA and YNFKEQ. V was clipped by 1 base and J by 6 bases; unmatched bases: 7. CDR3 sequence reads: CASSQARTGAGQPQHF. In DNA, the CDR3 is TGTGCCAGCAGCCAAGCCCGGACAGGGGCAGGTCAGCCCCAGCATTTT.

This clonotype was recorded many times. J is TRBJ1-3 and V is TRBV7-2; D might be TRBD1 (5 bases). The CDR3 spans 15 residues. Trimming took off 4 bases at V and 3 bases at J, with 13 bases between the two ends. The germline gives CDR1 SGHTA, CDR2 FQGNSA. This chain's CDR3 is CASSSDGGGGNTIYF. The DNA of the CDR3 is TGTGCCAGCAGCTCAGATGGGGGTGGTGGAAACACCATATATTTT.

The V gene is TRBV7-3, the J gene TRBJ2-2; D may be TRBD2 (5 bases). The CDR3 is made up of 15 amino acids. CDR1 SGHTA and CDR2 FQGTGA come from the germline V gene. Trimming shortened V by 6 bases and J by 4 bases, and 15 bases separated the two germline ends. The CDR3 nucleotides are TGTGCCAGCAGTCAAATGACCGCGGGCACCGGGGAGCTGTTTTTT. Translated, it gives CASSQMTAGTGELFF.

V is TRBV5-5 and J is TRBJ2-1, with TRBD1 identical over 7 bases. Losses at the gene ends were 3 bases for V and 8 bases for J; bases not matched to a gene: 11. CDR3 length equals 15 residues. The germline V gene encodes CDR1 SGHKS and CDR2 YYEKEE (reference sequence). In DNA, the CDR3 is TGTGCCAGCAGCTCCCGGGACAGCGGTACCCATGAGCAGTTCTTC. It codes for CASSSRDSGTHEQFF.

The V call is TRBV7-8, the J call TRBJ1-5; TRBD1 matches at 9 bases. V lost 1 base to trimming and J lost 10 bases; unmatched junction nucleotides: 11. The CDR3 contains 16 residues. Germline CDR1 reads SGHVS; CDR2 reads FQNEAQ. CDR3 DNA: TGTGCCAGCAGCTTAGGGACAGGGGAGTCCGAAGGTCCCCAGCATTTT. It specifies CASSLGTGESEGPQHF.

This clonotype was seen a handful of times. The chain has TRBV6-2 or TRBV6-3 and TRBJ1-5; no firm D call. Germline assignment: CDR1 MNHEY and CDR2 SVGEGT. This CDR3 is 12 amino acids long. V was clipped by 4 bases and J by 3 bases, with 4 bases between them. The CDR3 DNA sequence: TGTGCCAGCAGTTTGACCAATCAGCCCCAGCATTTT. Amino acids: CASSLTNQPQHF.

V is TRBV6-5 and J is TRBJ1-3; 8 nucleotides line up with TRBD1. Germline V gives CDR1 MNHEY, CDR2 SVGAGI. Trimming at V came to 4 bases and at J to 2 bases, leaving 1 base not matched to a gene. The CDR3 sequence is 14 residues long. The CDR3 coding sequence is TGTGCCAGCAGTTCGACAGGGGCTGGAAACACCATATATTTT. Encoded protein: CASSSTGAGNTIYF.

This clonotype occurred a few times. V is TRBV27 and J is TRBJ1-2, with D possibly TRBD1 on 6 matching bases. Between the trimmed V and J ends, which lost 6 bases and 4 bases, there was a span of 15 bases. CDR3 length: 14 amino acids. Germline V gives CDR1 MNHEY, CDR2 SMNVEV (reference sequence). Here the CDR3 DNA reads TGTGCCAGCAGATCCGCGGGGGGCGGCTATGGCTACACCTTC. Translated, it gives CASRSAGGGYGYTF.

This clonotype was seen many times. V and J are TRBV12-3 or TRBV12-4 and TRBJ2-1, with TRBD1 matching 7 bases. V lost 4 bases, J lost 7 bases, and 1 base stayed unmatched. The CDR3 loop spans 12 amino acids. CDR3 nucleotide sequence: TGTGCCAGCAGTTCACAGGGGAATGAGCAGTTCTTC. Translated, it gives CASSSQGNEQFF.

The DNA for the CDR3 is TGTGCCAGCAGCTGGCGGACGGGACAAGAAGCTTTCTTT. It translates to CASSWRTGQEAFF. This chain connects TRBV5-6 to TRBJ1-1, with D possibly being TRBD1 (6 bases). The CDR3 contains 13 residues. Germline CDR1 SGHDT, CDR2 YYEEEE. Trimming pared 3 bases from V and 8 bases from J, leaving 14 bases between.

This clonotype appeared many times. CDR3 DNA sequence: TGCAGCGTTGAAGGGCTGGGACCAGGATATTTT. Amino acid sequence: CSVEGLGPGYF. The rearrangement joins TRBV29-1 to TRBJ2-3; D is tentatively TRBD1 or TRBD2 (5 bases each). This CDR3 is 11 amino acids long. Germline assignment: CDR1 SQVTM and CDR2 ANQGSEA. V lost 1 base to trimming and J lost 15 bases, with 14 bases between them.

The V gene is TRBV5-4, the J gene TRBJ2-7; D might be TRBD2 (5 bases). The V end lost 0 bases, the J end lost 7 bases, and 11 bases lay between the germline ends. Germline-derived CDR1 and CDR2 are SGHNT and YYREEE (reference sequence). The CDR3 has 13 residues. CDR3 coding DNA: TGTGCCAGCAGCTTGGCTCCAAGCGGAGAGCAGTACTTC. Protein product: CASSLAPSGEQYF.

The V gene is TRBV6-5, the J gene TRBJ2-1, with D unresolved. The CDR3 is 11 amino acids. V gave up 2 bases and J gave up 12 bases, with 8 bases separating them. Germline CDR1 and CDR2: MNHEY and SVGAGI. CDR3 bases: TGTGCCAGCAGTTACCCGGGCGGGCAGTTCTTC. Translating it yields CASSYPGGQFF.

Ten or more counts support this clonotype. Germline is not matched at one junction end, which may reflect a read error. The CDR3 DNA follows: TGCGCCAGCAGCTTAGCTGGGGGCAACCAGCCCCAGCATTTT. Translating gives CASSLAGGNQPQHF. V gene TRBV5-1 combines with J gene TRBJ1-5; D is perhaps TRBD1 (6 bases). There are 14 residues in the CDR3. The germline gives CDR1 SGHRS, CDR2 YFSETQ.

This clonotype was observed a few times. The CDR3 protein is CASSRTSPGRDTQYF. In nucleotides, the CDR3 is TGTGCCAGCAGCCGTACAAGCCCAGGGAGAGATACGCAGTATTTT. The chain carries TRBV5-4 and TRBJ2-3; D is perhaps TRBD1 or TRBD2 (5 bases each). From germline, CDR1 is SGHNT and CDR2 YYREEE (reference sequence). With 4 bases removed from V and 5 bases from J, the gap between germline ends came to 17 bases. The CDR3 has 15 amino acids.

The genes are TRBV10-3 and TRBJ2-1; 11 bases map to TRBD2. With V trimmed by 10 bases and J by 4 bases, 6 bases remained unmatched. CDR3 length equals 14 residues. In germline, CDR1 is ENHRY, CDR2 SYGVKD. The CDR3 reads CATAGLAVYNEQFF. DNA of the CDR3: TGTGCCACAGCGGGACTAGCGGTTTACAATGAGCAGTTCTTC.

This clonotype was seen a handful of times. The CDR3 coding sequence is TGCGCCAGCAGCCAAGTGGGTTCCTGGGGTGAAAAACTGTTTTTT. Translated, it gives CASSQVGSWGEKLFF. The chain is built from TRBV4-1 and TRBJ1-4, with D unresolved. Germline V CDR1 and CDR2: MGHRA, YSYEKL. The CDR3 loop spans 15 amino acids. The ends were cut back, 1 base at V and 7 bases at J, with 13 bases in the middle.

This chain connects TRBV4-3 to TRBJ1-5; no reliable D call. The CDR3 is 14 residues long. Trimming removed 0 bases from V and 8 bases from J, with 11 bases in between. Germline V gene sequence: CDR1 LGHNA, CDR2 YSLEER. CDR3 sequence (DNA): TGCGCCAGCAGCCAAGAGAAGGGAAGTGAGCCCCAGCATTTT. It specifies CASSQEKGSEPQHF.

V and J are TRBV7-3 and TRBJ2-5; 10 nucleotides match TRBD1. The J segment lost 5 bases and the V segment lost 3 bases, leaving 6 bases of the junction unmatched. Germline V lookup: CDR1 SGHTA, CDR2 FQGTGA. The CDR3 has 15 amino acids. The chain's CDR3 is CASSLTGGWGETQYF. The CDR3 DNA follows: TGTGCCAGCAGCTTGACAGGGGGCTGGGGCGAGACCCAGTACTTC.

The V and J genes are TRBV6-5 and TRBJ2-1; no reliable D call. The germline V gene encodes CDR1 MNHEY and CDR2 SVGAGI. V was shortened by 4 bases and J by 4 bases, with 14 bases between the two germline ends. The CDR3 is made up of 15 amino acids. CDR3 region: CASSFLGFRYNEQFF. DNA of the CDR3: TGTGCCAGCAGTTTCCTCGGGTTCCGATACAATGAGCAGTTCTTC.